This entry concerns a single T cell receptor (beta chain). Participants spanned ages about 18 to 100 years and resided in 20 to 25 US areas. Researchers sorted participants into cohorts using their self-reported clinical history. The recovered donors of Cohort 3 showed two negative PCRs, clearance, or symptom resolution. The V and J ends lost 2 bases and 0 bases respectively, with 8 bases between them. The CDR3 spans 15 residues. Germline V gene data show CDR1 as SGHDN and CDR2 as FVKESK. The data belong to a study of blood T cell repertoires in COVID-19. Authors' analysis steps: Amplification with reference gene primers provided the estimates of nucleated cell counts. This table comes from immunoSEQ multiplex PCR, and its TCRdb copy is limited to in-frame clones, with some not included. V and J calls and clone size come straight from that table; D and trimming were deduced from the DNA. The repertoire consists of about 430,000 clones, with around 89% occurring once and the leading ten covering 0.95% to 1.2%.

The sequenced sample was PBMCs or T cells enriched from blood (not recorded which). This TCR came from a man aged 30-40 years who had recovered from COVID-19. V gene TRBV14 combines with J gene TRBJ1-3; no firm D call. The CDR3: CASSQKTSSGNTIYF. CDR3 bases: TGTGCCAGCAGCCAAAAGACTAGCTCTGGAAACACCATATATTTT.